This T cell receptor beta chain was sequenced during a study of human T cells and chemical hapten exposure. Study-wide background: Patients additionally received therapeutic doses of diphenylcyclopropenone on the scalp once a week, and this continued throughout the roughly 26-week study. Upper-back patch tests with 0.01% DPC were read at 6 days. Study-wide points: TCRs whose frequency exceeded 1 in 1000 remained the same following DPC sensitization.

The CDR3 extends over 16 amino acids. Germline V gene lookup returns CDR1 SGHVS and CDR2 FQNEAQ. The V end was cut by 5 bases, the J end by 4 bases, with 17 bases between. Time point here: patch test 1, 2 weeks after DPC sensitization. Treatment specified: therapeutic diphenylcyclopropenone sensitization with weekly scalp DPC. Unfractionated whole blood yielded total RNA. TCRdb reprocessed the RACE reads with MiXCR, giving one entry per CDR3 protein. The repertoire holds 370,000 or so distinct CDR3 sequences, more than 4.5% seen once, with approximately 2.1% in the top ten. This clonotype was seen ten or more times. Its antigen is currently unknown.

This receptor was obtained from a woman aged 50 to 60 with alopecia areata. Some clones in this sample may be carry-over from other donors' samples. The V gene is TRBV7-8, the J gene TRBJ2-2, with TRBD2 as a possible D gene (6 bases). The sample in question was whole blood, obtained in connection with sensitization to the hapten diphenylcyclopropenone (DPC). CDR3 nucleotides: TGTGCCAGCAGCCTCATAGGAGGGAGTGTCACCGGGGAGCTGTTTTTT. Translation gives CASSLIGGSVTGELFF.